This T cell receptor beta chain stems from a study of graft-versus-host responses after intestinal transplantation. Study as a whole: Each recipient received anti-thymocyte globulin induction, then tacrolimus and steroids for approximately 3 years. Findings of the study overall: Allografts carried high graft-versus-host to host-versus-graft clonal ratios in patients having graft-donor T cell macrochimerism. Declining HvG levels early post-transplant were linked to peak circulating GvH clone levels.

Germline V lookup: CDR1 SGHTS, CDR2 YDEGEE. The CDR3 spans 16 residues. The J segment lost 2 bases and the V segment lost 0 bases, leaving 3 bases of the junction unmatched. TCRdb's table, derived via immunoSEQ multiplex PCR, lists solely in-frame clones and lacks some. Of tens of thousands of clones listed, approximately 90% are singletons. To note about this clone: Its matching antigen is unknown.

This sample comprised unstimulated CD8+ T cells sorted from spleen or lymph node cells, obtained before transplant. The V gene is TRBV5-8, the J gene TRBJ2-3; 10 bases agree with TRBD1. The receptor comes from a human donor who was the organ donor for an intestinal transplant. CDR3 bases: TGTGCCAGCAGCTTGGGACAGGGGGCTTCCACAGATACGCAGTATTTT. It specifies CASSLGQGASTDTQYF.